This T cell receptor beta chain was captured in a study of T cells in Graves' hyperthyroidism and ophthalmopathy. On the study more broadly: At initial diagnosis, before any treatment had begun, peripheral blood was obtained. General observations from the study: Among clonotypes expanded in thyroid above 0.001, most were also found in blood.

This CDR3 has 15 residues. V lost 4 bases, J lost 1 base, and 2 bases stayed unmatched. The germline gives CDR1 SGHRS, CDR2 YFSETQ. Pregnant or lactating patients were excluded, as were those with uncontrolled infection or other autoimmune disease. Out of roughly 9.1 ml of fresh peripheral blood came the PBMCs. This clonotype was detected only once. Its antigen is as yet unknown. Template material for amplifying TCR beta CDR3 regions consisted of RNA transcripts. The TCR CDR3 was amplified in a first-round RT-PCR using the HTBI primer set. TCRdb re-called the multiplex PCR reads with MiXCR, one entry per CDR3 protein. The table shows around 300,000 distinct CDR3 sequences, with 20% to 25% occurring only once.

The receptor comes from a man younger than 40 with Graves' ophthalmopathy. What was sequenced was blood. The chain has TRBV5-1 and TRBJ2-3; 11 nucleotides agree with TRBD2. CDR3 coding DNA: TGCGCCAGCAGCACTAGCGGGAGACGCACAGATACGCAGTATTTT. Translation: CASSTSGRRTDTQYF.